This TCR beta chain is from a study of blood T cell repertoires in COVID-19. In the study overall: The United States, Italy and Spain supplied acute and convalescent COVID-19 samples.

Authors' data handling: Quantification of nucleated cells was approximated via reference gene primer amplification. The method was immunoSEQ multiplex PCR; TCRdb's version includes in-frame clones alone and lacks a portion of them. V and J calls and clone size follow that table, whereas D and trimming were derived from the DNA. The profile shows about 160,000 clones, approximately 80% of them singletons. The CDR3 loop spans 12 amino acids. V dropped 2 bases and J dropped 2 bases, with 3 bases sitting between them. Germline CDR1 reads MDHEN; CDR2 reads SYDVKM. The V call is TRBV28, the J call TRBJ1-1; D unclear. This TCR was sampled from a woman older than 75 with acute or convalescent COVID-19. The sample consisted of peripheral blood. The CDR3 loop is CASSLLNTEAFF. DNA for the CDR3: TGTGCCAGCAGTTTACTCAACACTGAAGCTTTCTTT.